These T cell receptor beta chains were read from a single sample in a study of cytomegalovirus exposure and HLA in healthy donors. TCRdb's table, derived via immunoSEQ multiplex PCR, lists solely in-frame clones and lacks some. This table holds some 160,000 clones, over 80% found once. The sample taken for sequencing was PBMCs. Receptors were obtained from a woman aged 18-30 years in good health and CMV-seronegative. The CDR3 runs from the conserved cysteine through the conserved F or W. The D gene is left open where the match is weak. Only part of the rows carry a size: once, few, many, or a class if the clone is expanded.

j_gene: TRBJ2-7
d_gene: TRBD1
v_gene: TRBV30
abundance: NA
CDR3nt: TGTGCCTGGAGACCCCTCAGGGACAGGGCCTACGAGCAGTACTTC
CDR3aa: CAWRPLRDRAYEQYF

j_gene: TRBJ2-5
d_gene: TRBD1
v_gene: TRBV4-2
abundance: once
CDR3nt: TGTGCCAGCAGCCAAGATGGAACAGGGGGATCGGAGACCCAGTACTTC
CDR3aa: CASSQDGTGGSETQYF

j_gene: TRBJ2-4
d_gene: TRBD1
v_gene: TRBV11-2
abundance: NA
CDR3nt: TGTGCCAGCAGGCCGGGACAGGGTATAATTCAGTACTTC
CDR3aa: CASRPGQGIIQYF

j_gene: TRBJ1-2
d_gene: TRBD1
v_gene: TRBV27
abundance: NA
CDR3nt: TGTGCCAGCAGATCTCTAAGGACAGGGAACTATGGCTACACCTTC
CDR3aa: CASRSLRTGNYGYTF

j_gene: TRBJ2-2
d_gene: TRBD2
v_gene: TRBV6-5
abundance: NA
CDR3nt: TGTGCCAGCAGTTACAAGAGCGGGGGGGGCACCGGGGAGCTGTTTTTT
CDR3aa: CASSYKSGGGTGELFF

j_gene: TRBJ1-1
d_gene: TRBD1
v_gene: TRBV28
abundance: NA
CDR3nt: TGTGCCAGCAGTTTATGGGGACAGGGTTCAGCTTTCTTT
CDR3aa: CASSLWGQGSAFF

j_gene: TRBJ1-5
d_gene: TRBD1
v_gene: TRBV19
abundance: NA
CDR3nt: TGTGCCAGTCTTCCAGGGACAGGGGCGACTCAGCCCCAGCATTTT
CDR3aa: CASLPGTGATQPQHF

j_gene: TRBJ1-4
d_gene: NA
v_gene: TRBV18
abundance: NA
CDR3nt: TGTGCCAGCTCACCAAGGACAGAGGAAAAACTGTTTTTT
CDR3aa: CASSPRTEEKLFF

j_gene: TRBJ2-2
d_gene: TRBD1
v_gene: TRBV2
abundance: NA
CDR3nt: TGTGCCAGCAGAACGACAGGGGTCAGGGCCGGGGAGCTGTTTTTT
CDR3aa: CASRTTGVRAGELFF

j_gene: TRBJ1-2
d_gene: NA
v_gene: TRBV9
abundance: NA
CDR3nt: TGTGCCAGCAGCGCCTTAATTAACAGGGAATCCTATGGCTACACCTTC
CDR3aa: CASSALINRESYGYTF

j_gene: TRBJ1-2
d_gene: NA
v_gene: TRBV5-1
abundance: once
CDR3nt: TGCGCCAGCAGCTTGGGACCACAGGGTTTGAGCTATGGCTACACCTTC
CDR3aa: CASSLGPQGLSYGYTF